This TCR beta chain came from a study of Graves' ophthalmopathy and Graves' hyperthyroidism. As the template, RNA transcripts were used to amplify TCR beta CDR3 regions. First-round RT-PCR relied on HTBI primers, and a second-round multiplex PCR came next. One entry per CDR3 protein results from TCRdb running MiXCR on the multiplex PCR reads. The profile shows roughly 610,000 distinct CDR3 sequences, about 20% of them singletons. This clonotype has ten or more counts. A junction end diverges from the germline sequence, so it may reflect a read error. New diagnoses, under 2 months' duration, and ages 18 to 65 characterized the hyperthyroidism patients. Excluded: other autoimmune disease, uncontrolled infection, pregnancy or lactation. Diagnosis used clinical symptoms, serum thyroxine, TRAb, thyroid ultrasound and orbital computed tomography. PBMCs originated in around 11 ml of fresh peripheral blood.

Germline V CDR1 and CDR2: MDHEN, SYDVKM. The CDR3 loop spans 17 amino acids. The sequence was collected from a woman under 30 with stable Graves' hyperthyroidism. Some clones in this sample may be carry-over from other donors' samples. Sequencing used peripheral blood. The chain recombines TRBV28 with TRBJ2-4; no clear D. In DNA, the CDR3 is TGTGACAGCTCCCCCCCAATTCTATCTCTAGCCAAAAACATTCAGTACTTC. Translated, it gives CDSSPPILSLAKNIQYF. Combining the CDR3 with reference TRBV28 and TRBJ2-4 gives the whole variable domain DVKVTQSSRYLVKRTGEKVFLECVQDMDHENMFWYRQDPGLGLRLIYFSYDVKMKEKGDIPEGYSVSREKKERFSLILESASTNQTSMYLCDSSPPILSLAKNIQYFGAGTRLSVL.